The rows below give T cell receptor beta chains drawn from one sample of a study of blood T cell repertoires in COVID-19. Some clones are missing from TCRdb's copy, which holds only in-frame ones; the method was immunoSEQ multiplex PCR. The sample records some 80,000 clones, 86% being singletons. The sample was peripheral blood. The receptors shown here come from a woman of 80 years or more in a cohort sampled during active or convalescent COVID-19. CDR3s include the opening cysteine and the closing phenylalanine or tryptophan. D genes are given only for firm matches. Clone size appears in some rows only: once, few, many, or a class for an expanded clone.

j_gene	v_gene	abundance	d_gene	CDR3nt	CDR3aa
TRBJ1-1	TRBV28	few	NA	TGTGCCAGCAGACTTGGGGGGACTGAAGCTTTCTTT	CASRLGGTEAFF
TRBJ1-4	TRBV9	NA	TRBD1	TGTGCCAGCAGCCGGGACAGGGTCAGTGAAAAACTGTTTTTT	CASSRDRVSEKLFF
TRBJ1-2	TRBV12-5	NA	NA	TGTGCTAGTGGTTTGGATGGGAGATCTAACTATGGCTACACCTTC	CASGLDGRSNYGYTF
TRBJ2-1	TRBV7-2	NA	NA	TGTGCCAGCAGCTTAGCGGAGAATGAGCAGTTCTTC	CASSLAENEQFF
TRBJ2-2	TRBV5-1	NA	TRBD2	TGCGCCAGCAGCCTCTCTAGCGGGAGTGGTACCGGGGAGCTGTTTTTT	CASSLSSGSGTGELFF
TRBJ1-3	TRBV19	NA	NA	TGTGCCAGTAGTGACACCCATGGAAACACCATATATTTT	CASSDTHGNTIYF
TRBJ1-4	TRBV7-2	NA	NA	TGTGCCAGCAGCTACAGAATTTACGAAAAACTGTTTTTT	CASSYRIYEKLFF
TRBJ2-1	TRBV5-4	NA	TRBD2	TGTGCCAGCAGCCCAAGCGGAGCGGGAGGGAGATACAATGAGCAGTTCTTC	CASSPSGAGGRYNEQFF
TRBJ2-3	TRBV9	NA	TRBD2	TGTGCCAGCAGCCCGGGACTAGGCACAGATACGCAGTATTTT	CASSPGLGTDTQYF
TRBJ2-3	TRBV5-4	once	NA	TGTGCCAGCAGCTTGAGGAGCCCGAGCACAGATACGCAGTATTTT	CASSLRSPSTDTQYF
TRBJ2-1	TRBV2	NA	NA	TGTGCCAGCAGATTGTATCATGAGCAGTTCTTC	CASRLYHEQFF
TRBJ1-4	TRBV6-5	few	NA	TGTGCCAGCAGTTATACCCAGGACTTGGTCCGTGAAAAACTGTTTTTT	CASSYTQDLVREKLFF
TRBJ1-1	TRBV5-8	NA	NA	TGTGCCAGCAGCTTGAGGCTTAGGGGGATTACTGAAGCTTTCTTT	CASSLRLRGITEAFF
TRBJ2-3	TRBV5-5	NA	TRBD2	TGTGCCAGCAGCGGAGAAATAGCGGGAGATATTCAAGATACGCAGTATTTT	CASSGEIAGDIQDTQYF
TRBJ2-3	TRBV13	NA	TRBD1	TGTGCCAGCAGCTTCCTTGGGACAGGGGCCCCAGATACGCAGTATTTT	CASSFLGTGAPDTQYF
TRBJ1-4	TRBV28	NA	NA	TGTGCCAGCAGCCGAGTAGGTCGGCGGGATGAAAAACTGTTTTTT	CASSRVGRRDEKLFF
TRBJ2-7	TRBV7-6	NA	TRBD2	TGTGCCAGCAGCTTAGCGCTTAGCGGGAGGGCCTCCTACGAGCAGTACTTC	CASSLALSGRASYEQYF
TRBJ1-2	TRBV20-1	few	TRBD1	TGCATCCCCGTGGGACAGGGGCGCTACACCTTC	CIPVGQGRYTF
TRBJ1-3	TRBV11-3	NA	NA	TGTGCCAGCACCTTATCATTGGACTGGGGCTCTGGAAACACCATATATTTT	CASTLSLDWGSGNTIYF
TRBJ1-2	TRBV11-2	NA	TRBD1	TGTGCCAGCAGCAGACAGGGGGGGGACTACACCTTC	CASSRQGGDYTF
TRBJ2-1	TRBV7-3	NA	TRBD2	TGTGCCAGCAGCTTAACGGGAGGGCCGGGCAATGAGCAGTTCTTC	CASSLTGGPGNEQFF
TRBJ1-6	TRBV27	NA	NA	TGTGCCAGCAGTTTATTTCAGGGCAATTCCTATAATTCACCCCTCCACTTT	CASSLFQGNSYNSPLHF
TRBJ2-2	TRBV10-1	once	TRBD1	TGCGCCAGCAGACCCGCCGGGACAGGTGACACCGGGGAGCTGTTTTTT	CASRPAGTGDTGELFF